The 16 T cell receptor beta chains in this list originate from one sample, sequenced in a study of blood T cell repertoires in COVID-19 (dated by TCRdb to between 2020 and 2021). The method behind the library was the immunoSEQ multiplex PCR assay. The table was pulled from immuneACCESS by TCRdb, which kept in-frame rearrangements only. Such tables lose some clones; where checked, under half of the loss comes from unresolved V genes, and the rest has no known cause. This sample holds 70,000 or so clones; roughly 91% were observed only once. Of the sample, approximately 1.4% falls within the top ten clones. The sample taken for sequencing was peripheral blood. The receptors derive from a human donor in a cohort sampled during active COVID-19.

V is TRBV5-6 and J is TRBJ2-5; D may be TRBD2 (5 bases). Trimming left V 4 bases short and J 5 bases short, with 9 bases between. The CDR3 is made up of 12 amino acids. Germline V gene lookup returns CDR1 SGHDT and CDR2 YYEEEE. In nucleotides, the CDR3 is TGTGCCAGCAGCAGGACTGCGGAGACCCAGTACTTC. As protein: CASSRTAETQYF.

The chain is built from TRBV5-1 and TRBJ2-5; 7 bases are a match to TRBD2. Germline V gene sequence: CDR1 SGHRS, CDR2 YFSETQ. V trimming: 7 bases; J trimming: 9 bases; junction bases outside the gene matches: 12. The CDR3 consists of 13 residues. As DNA, the CDR3 is TGCGCCAGCGGCATGTCGGGCGGGAGAGCCCAGTACTTC. This translates into CASGMSGGRAQYF.

This chain links TRBV6-5 with TRBJ2-5, with 7 bases fitting TRBD2. With 4 bases clipped from V and 4 bases from J, the junction kept 3 bases outside the gene matches. The germline V gene has CDR1 MNHEY and CDR2 SVGAGI. This CDR3 is built from 13 residues. This chain's CDR3 is CASSSTGGETQYF. The CDR3 region has the DNA TGTGCCAGCAGTTCAACGGGGGGAGAGACCCAGTACTTC.

The rearrangement uses TRBV29-1 and TRBJ2-7; D not certain. Per germline, CDR1 SQVTM and CDR2 ANQGSEA. This CDR3 has 13 residues. Trimming left V 2 bases short and J 2 bases short, with 10 bases between. This CDR3 is CSVERLAPYEQYF. CDR3 coding DNA: TGCAGCGTTGAACGACTGGCTCCCTACGAGCAGTACTTC.

This clone has only one observation. The rearrangement joins TRBV7-2 to TRBJ2-7, with D possibly TRBD2 on 5 matching bases. V shed 6 bases and J shed 1 base, with 13 bases lying between them. Germline V CDR1 and CDR2: SGHTA, FQGNSA. This CDR3 is 14 amino acids long. The CDR3 protein is CASRTEGESYEQYF. The CDR3, as DNA: TGTGCCAGCAGAACCGAGGGCGAGTCCTACGAGCAGTACTTC.

The chain recombines TRBV12-3 or TRBV12-4 with TRBJ1-3, with D uncertain. The CDR3 extends over 13 amino acids. Trimming removed 6 bases from V and 7 bases from J, with 13 bases in between. The CDR3 loop reads CASRTPLRNTIYF. CDR3 sequence (DNA): TGTGCCAGCAGAACCCCTCTCCGGAACACCATATATTTT.

This clone was detected once. The CDR3 loop reads CASSRDSNNYGYTF. Here the CDR3 DNA reads TGCGCCAGCAGCCGGGACAGTAATAACTATGGCTACACCTTC. J is TRBJ1-2 and V is TRBV4-1, with TRBD1 matching 7 bases. The CDR3 is 14 amino acids. Unmatched junction bases numbered 3, after V lost 4 bases and J lost 1 base. Germline CDR1 and CDR2: MGHRA and YSYEKL.

This chain uses TRBV10-2 with TRBJ1-4, with TRBD1 matching over 9 bases. The CDR3 length is 15 residues. Per germline, CDR1 WSHSY and CDR2 SAAADI. V was clipped by 5 bases and J by 7 bases; unmatched bases: 8. The CDR3 coding sequence is TGCGCCAGCAGTAGGTGGGACAGGGCGACTGAAAAACTGTTTTTT. Protein product: CASSRWDRATEKLFF.

The CDR3 is CASSPSGTGAEGYTF. Here the CDR3 DNA reads TGTGCCAGCAGTCCCTCCGGGACAGGGGCGGAAGGCTACACCTTC. This chain connects TRBV2 to TRBJ1-2, with 10 bases fitting TRBD1. CDR1 and CDR2 from the germline V gene are SNHLY and FYNNEI. The CDR3 extends over 15 amino acids. V lost 5 bases and J lost 8; bases outside the gene matches: 11.

V and J are TRBV29-1 and TRBJ2-1; 9 bases are shared with TRBD1. Germline V lookup: CDR1 SQVTM, CDR2 ANQGSEA. Trimming removed 6 bases from V and 6 bases from J; junction bases left unmatched: 12. This CDR3 is 15 amino acids long. The CDR3 region has the DNA TGCAGCGTACCCAGGACAGGGGCTTTCCGCAATGAGCAGTTCTTC. This sequence encodes CSVPRTGAFRNEQFF.

The chain uses TRBV30 and TRBJ2-5, with D possibly matching TRBD2 (6 bases). Germline CDR1 reads GTSNPN; CDR2 reads SVGIG (reference sequence). Trimming stripped 0 bases from V and 1 base from J, with 12 bases between. This CDR3 region has 15 residues. The CDR3 protein is CAWSVGAGLQETQYF. DNA for the CDR3: TGTGCCTGGAGTGTAGGAGCGGGTCTCCAAGAGACCCAGTACTTC.

J is TRBJ1-4 and V is TRBV5-8, with 12 bases identical to TRBD1. CDR3 length: 15 residues. V gave up 5 bases and J gave up 7 bases; unmatched junction bases: 6. CDR1 SGHTS and CDR2 YDEGEE come from the germline V gene. The CDR3 nucleotides are TGTGCCAGCAGAAGGGACAGGGGGCGCACTGAAAAACTGTTTTTT. Translated, it gives CASRRDRGRTEKLFF.

This chain links TRBV5-1 with TRBJ2-7, with 14 bases lining up with TRBD2. CDR1 is SGHRS and CDR2 is YFSETQ in the germline V gene. The V segment lost 0 bases and the J segment 9 bases; nucleotides outside the gene matches: 14. The length of the CDR3 is 18 residues. The CDR3 DNA sequence: TGCGCCAGCAGCTTGGTCCCACTAACGGGACTAGCGGGAGTGGGGCAGTACTTC. This codes for CASSLVPLTGLAGVGQYF.

This clone was observed a few times. The chain links TRBV12-3 or TRBV12-4 to TRBJ1-1; D remains ambiguous. There are 13 residues in the CDR3. Trimming cost V 3 bases and J 1 base, with 6 bases left between them. This CDR3 is CASSFIRNTEAFF. DNA of the CDR3: TGTGCCAGCAGTTTCATCAGGAACACTGAAGCTTTCTTT.

The chain couples TRBV11-3 to TRBJ2-5; D unclear. Germline-derived CDR1 and CDR2 are SGHNT and YENEEA. V was pared by 8 bases and J by 1 base, with 5 bases between. The CDR3 runs to 11 residues. The CDR3 protein is CASGPQETQYF. The CDR3 coding sequence is TGTGCCAGCGGGCCCCAAGAGACCCAGTACTTC.

The chain joins TRBV28 to TRBJ1-1; the D is unclear. Per germline, CDR1 MDHEN and CDR2 SYDVKM. The V and J ends lost 10 bases and 0 bases respectively, with 15 bases between them. This CDR3 has 14 residues. CDR3 in DNA: TGTGCCACCGAAGAGAACGGTCTGAACACTGAAGCTTTCTTT. Residues: CATEENGLNTEAFF.